Listed here is a single T cell receptor beta chain. Antigen: not known. Repertoires were generated with immunoSEQ multiplex PCR, while TCRdb's copy carries only in-frame clones and drops some. There are roughly 120,000 clones in the sample; around 87% occur only once, and around 0.55% lies in the top ten. This sample is part of a study of OX40 agonist ivuxolimab in advanced cancers. Study-wide points: Those patients achieving a partial response at 0.1-3.0 mg/kg showed among the lowest clonal expansion.

The junction had 7 bases not matched to a gene; V was cut back by 0 bases and J by 5 bases. CDR1 and CDR2 (germline): KGHSH, LQKENI. The CDR3 covers 16 residues. The specimen comprised CD4+ or CD8+ T cells sorted from blood, sampled in a trial of the OX40 agonist ivuxolimab. The chain couples TRBV18 to TRBJ2-3; 8 nucleotides line up with TRBD2. The receptor comes from an adult with an advanced solid tumor such as melanoma, head and neck, liver or kidney cancer. The CDR3 coding sequence is TGTGCCAGCTCACCACCCTTCGGGGGGGCCGTAGATACGCAGTATTTT. Its translation: CASSPPFGGAVDTQYF.